The T cell receptor (beta chain) described here comes from a study of blood T cell repertoires in COVID-19. Study background: Samples came from the United States, Italy and Spain, spanning acute and convalescent COVID-19. Sources were T cells, B-cell-depleted T cells, or PBMCs; the material itself was cDNA or gDNA.

Profiled with immunoSEQ multiplex PCR; TCRdb holds only in-frame clones, not every one. The repertoire consists of a few hundred thousand clones, with approximately 88% occurring once and the leading ten covering 1% to 1.5%. After removal of 0 bases from V and 5 bases from J, the junction contained 4 bases not matched to a gene. CDR3 length: 16 residues. Germline assignment: CDR1 LNHDA and CDR2 SQIVND (reference sequence). This receptor was taken from a man in his forties with acute or convalescent COVID-19. Source material: peripheral blood. The rearrangement joins TRBV19 to TRBJ1-6, with 7 nucleotides matching TRBD1. The CDR3 sequence is CASSIDGTVDNSPLHF. CDR3 sequence (DNA): TGTGCCAGTAGTATAGACGGGACAGTGGATAATTCACCCCTCCACTTT.